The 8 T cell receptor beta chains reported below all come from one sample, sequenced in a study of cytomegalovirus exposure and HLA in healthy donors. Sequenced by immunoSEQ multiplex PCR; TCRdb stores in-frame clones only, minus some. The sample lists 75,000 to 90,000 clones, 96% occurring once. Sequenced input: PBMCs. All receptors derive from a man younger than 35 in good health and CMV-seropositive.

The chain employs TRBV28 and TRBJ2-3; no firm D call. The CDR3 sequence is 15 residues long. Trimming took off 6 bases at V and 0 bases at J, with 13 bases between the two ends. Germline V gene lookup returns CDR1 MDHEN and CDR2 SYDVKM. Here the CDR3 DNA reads TGTGCCAGCAGCTTTAGCACCACTAGCACAGATACGCAGTATTTT. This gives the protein CASSFSTTSTDTQYF.

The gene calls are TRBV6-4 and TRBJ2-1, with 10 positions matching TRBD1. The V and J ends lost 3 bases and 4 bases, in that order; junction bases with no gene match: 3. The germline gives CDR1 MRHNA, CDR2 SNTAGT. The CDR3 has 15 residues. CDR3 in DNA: TGTGCCAGCAGTGATGGACAGGGGGGTTACAATGAGCAGTTCTTC. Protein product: CASSDGQGGYNEQFF.

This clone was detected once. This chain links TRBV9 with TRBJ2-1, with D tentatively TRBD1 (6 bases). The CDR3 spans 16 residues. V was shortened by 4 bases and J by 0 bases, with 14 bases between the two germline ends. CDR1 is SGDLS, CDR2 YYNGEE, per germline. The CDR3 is CASSHRQASSYNEQFF. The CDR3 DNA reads TGTGCCAGCAGCCACCGACAGGCCAGCTCCTACAATGAGCAGTTCTTC.

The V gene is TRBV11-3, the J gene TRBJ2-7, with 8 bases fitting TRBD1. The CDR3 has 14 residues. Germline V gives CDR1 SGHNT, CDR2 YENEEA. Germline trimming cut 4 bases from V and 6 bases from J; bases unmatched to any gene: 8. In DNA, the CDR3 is TGTGCCAGCAGCTCACCGGACAGGGCGCGCGAGCAGTACTTC. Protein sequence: CASSSPDRAREQYF.

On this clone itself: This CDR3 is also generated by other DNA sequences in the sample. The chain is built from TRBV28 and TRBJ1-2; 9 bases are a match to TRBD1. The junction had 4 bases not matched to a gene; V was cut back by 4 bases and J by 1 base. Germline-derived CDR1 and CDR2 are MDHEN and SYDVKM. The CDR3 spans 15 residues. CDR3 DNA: TGTGCCAGCAGTTCAACGGGACAGGGTAACTATGGCTACACCTTC. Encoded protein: CASSSTGQGNYGYTF.

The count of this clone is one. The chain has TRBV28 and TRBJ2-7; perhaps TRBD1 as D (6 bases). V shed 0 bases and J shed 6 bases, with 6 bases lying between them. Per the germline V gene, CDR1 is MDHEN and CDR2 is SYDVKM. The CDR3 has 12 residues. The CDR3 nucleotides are TGTGCCAGCAGTTTATGGGGGGCCGAGCAGTACTTC. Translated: CASSLWGAEQYF.

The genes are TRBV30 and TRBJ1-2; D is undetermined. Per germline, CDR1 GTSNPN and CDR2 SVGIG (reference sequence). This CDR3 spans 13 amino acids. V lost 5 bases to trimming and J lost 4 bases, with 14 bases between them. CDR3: CAWVPGSPYGYTF. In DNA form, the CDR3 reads TGTGCCTGGGTTCCCGGTTCCCCCTATGGCTACACCTTC.

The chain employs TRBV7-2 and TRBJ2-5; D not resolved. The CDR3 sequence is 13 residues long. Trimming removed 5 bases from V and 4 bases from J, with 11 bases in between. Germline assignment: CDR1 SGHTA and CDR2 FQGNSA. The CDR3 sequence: CASSPVTGETQYF. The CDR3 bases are TGTGCCAGCAGCCCGGTGACGGGAGAGACCCAGTACTTC.